The entry that follows covers one T cell receptor (beta chain) sequence. Its antigen is undetermined. Sequencing used immunoSEQ multiplex PCR; TCRdb keeps in-frame clones, though not all of them. This sample has millions of clones, with more than 85% found just once. This entry belongs to a study of shared clonotypes between healthy human individuals. Study observations and caveats: In general, naive subsets displayed greater estimated richness than memory subsets did. The study found about 5% of naive CD4 clonotypes shared across a few donors.

This clonotype was sampled from a man between 18 and 35 years old in good health. Some clones in this sample may be carry-over from other donors' samples. The sequenced sample consisted of naive CD4+ T cells from PBMCs. As for subset: CD45RA+ positively selected.

The CDR3: CASGASTDTQYF. The CDR3 coding sequence is TGTGCCAGTGGGGCTAGCACAGATACGCAGTATTTT. V and J are TRBV7-9 and TRBJ2-3; D may be TRBD1 (5 bases). V lost 9 bases, J lost 0 bases, and 7 bases lay in between. Germline lookup yields CDR1 SEHNR and CDR2 FQNEAQ (reference sequence). The CDR3 has 12 amino acids.